This T cell receptor beta chain was sequenced during a study of T-cell reconstitution after alpha-beta-depleted transplantation in children (dated by TCRdb to the mid-2010s). Study-level background: Using TCR repertoire profiling, the study followed T-cell immune reconstitution in a quantitative way in children after TCRalphabeta/CD19-depleted allogeneic hematopoietic cell transplantation.

Reading from cysteine to phenylalanine, the CDR3 counts 14 amino acids. Of all the DNA, just the CDR3 is kept, 42 bases in frame from base 1. The germline V gene encodes CDR1 SGHAT and CDR2 FQNNGV. Trimming at the junction amounts to 1 base on V and 7 bases on J, and the germline ends lie 8 bases apart. The library was prepared using PCR. The sequencer was an Illumina HiSeq 2500. TCR library preparation used molecular barcoding, with unique molecular identifiers applied to normalize quantification of the TCRbeta repertoire. TCRdb cleaned the public reads at Q25 with fastp, built clones with MiXCR and kept in-frame beta chains. Here each entry gathers all rows of one CDR3 protein and keeps the most common genes and DNA. The sample profile shows roughly 200,000 distinct CDR3 sequences; roughly 14% of them were found once. Around 13% of the sample is in the top ten clones. This clonotype was recorded at least ten times. Its antigen is currently not known. No qualities accompany the bases; no much larger clone lies one base away.

The V and J segments used are TRBV11-2 and TRBJ2-6; 6 matching bases give a weak D call of TRBD2. This clonotype was obtained from a human donor who donated a stem cell graft to a child with acute lymphoblastic leukemia. The material sequenced was PBMCs from the stem cell graft donor, taken from the stem cell graft. The nucleotide sequence reads TGTGCCAGCAGCTTAGGGGGGGATGCCAACGTCCTGACTTTC. Its amino acids are CASSLGGDANVLTF.